The 15 T cell receptor beta chains reported below all come from one sample, sequenced in a study of blood T cell repertoires in COVID-19. Produced via immunoSEQ multiplex PCR; TCRdb's table is partial and in-frame only. Of over 35,000 clones detected, just under 85% appear once; the ten largest clones hold approximately 25%. Sequencing input: peripheral blood. The receptors come from a human donor with acute or convalescent COVID-19. The donor label of this sample is uncertain.

The V and J genes are TRBV28 and TRBJ1-5; D not certain. The CDR3 contains 12 residues. Trimming took 7 bases from V and 3 from J, leaving 7 bases between them. Germline loops: CDR1 MDHEN, CDR2 SYDVKM. CDR3 DNA: TGTGCCAGCACCCAAATCAATCAGCCCCAGCATTTT. It yields the protein CASTQINQPQHF.

V and J are TRBV28 and TRBJ1-1; D remains unclear. This CDR3 is built from 16 residues. Germline V lookup: CDR1 MDHEN, CDR2 SYDVKM. Trimming pared 1 base from V and 1 base from J, leaving 13 bases between. The DNA of the CDR3 is TGTGCCAGCAGTTTATCCCTCTTAAAGCCGAACACTGAAGCTTTCTTT. Its protein is CASSLSLLKPNTEAFF.

The rearrangement links TRBV29-1 to TRBJ2-1; 7 nucleotides match TRBD1. The CDR3 contains 13 residues. Per germline, CDR1 SQVTM and CDR2 ANQGSEA. V was pared by 6 bases and J by 8 bases, with 10 bases of the junction left unmatched. The CDR3 here is CSVSQGFADEQFF. In nucleotides, the CDR3 is TGCAGCGTATCACAGGGGTTTGCGGATGAGCAGTTCTTC.

This chain connects TRBV6-2 or TRBV6-3 to TRBJ2-3; TRBD2 is a possible D gene (7 bases). The length of the CDR3 is 15 residues. V dropped 2 bases and J dropped 3 bases, with 12 bases sitting between them. CDR1 is MNHEY, CDR2 SVGEGT, per germline. In DNA form, the CDR3 reads TGTGCCAGCAGTTACGGGGGGGCTAGTACAGATACGCAGTATTTT. Its translation is CASSYGGASTDTQYF.

The chain employs TRBV19 and TRBJ2-5; 7 nucleotides align to TRBD2. Looked up from germline, CDR1 is LNHDA and CDR2 is SQIVND (reference sequence). The CDR3 is 13 amino acids. V was pared by 1 base and J by 8 bases, with 4 bases of the junction left unmatched. The CDR3 nucleotides read TGTGCCAGTAGTATAGGGGCTAGCGGTACCCAGTACTTC. Translating gives CASSIGASGTQYF.

This clone occurred once. The gene calls are TRBV5-1 and TRBJ2-3, with 13 bases lining up with TRBD2. With V trimmed by 4 bases and J by 6 bases, 8 bases remained unmatched. Germline V gives CDR1 SGHRS, CDR2 YFSETQ. The CDR3 loop spans 16 amino acids. The CDR3 sequence is CASSKLAGGSVDTQYF. The CDR3 DNA follows: TGCGCCAGCAGCAAACTAGCGGGAGGGAGTGTTGATACGCAGTATTTT. Supplemented by reference TRBV5-1 and TRBJ2-3, the full variable domain reads KAGVTQTPRYLIKTRGQQVTLSCSPISGHRSVSWYQQTPGQGLQFLFEYFSETQRNKGNFPGRFSGRQFSNSRSEMNVSTLELGDSALYLCASSKLAGGSVDTQYFGPGTRLTVL.

The chain combines TRBV5-4 with TRBJ2-7; no firm D call. CDR3 size: 13 residues. The germline V gene encodes CDR1 SGHNT and CDR2 YYREEE (reference sequence). The V and J ends lost 4 bases and 2 bases respectively, with 10 bases between them. The CDR3 is CASSKTHTYEQYF. CDR3 nucleotide sequence: TGTGCCAGCAGCAAGACTCATACCTACGAGCAGTACTTC. The variable domain in full, completed from reference TRBV5-4 and TRBJ2-7, reads ETGVTQSPTHLIKTRGQQVTLRCSSQSGHNTVSWYQQALGQGPQFIFQYYREEENGRGNFPPRFSGLQFPNYSSELNVNALELDDSALYLCASSKTHTYEQYFGPGTRLTVT.

The rearrangement joins TRBV9 to TRBJ1-6; 9 nucleotides agree with TRBD1. The V and J ends lost 3 bases and 10 bases, in that order; junction bases with no gene match: 5. Germline CDR1 is SGDLS and CDR2 is YYNGEE. This CDR3 is 14 amino acids long. The CDR3 DNA is TGTGCCAGCAGCGACCACAGGGGGCGATCACCCCTCCACTTT. Translated, it gives CASSDHRGRSPLHF.

The chain is built from TRBV6-5 and TRBJ1-5; no clear D gene. Trimming shortened V by 2 bases and J by 1 base, and 6 bases separated the two germline ends. Germline lookup yields CDR1 MNHEY and CDR2 SVGAGI. The CDR3 totals 14 residues. The CDR3 DNA reads as TGTGCCAGCAGTTACAGGAGCAGCAATCAGCCCCAGCATTTT. Residues: CASSYRSSNQPQHF.

V gene TRBV5-5 combines with J gene TRBJ2-5; 7 bases agree with TRBD2. The CDR3 totals 16 residues. Germline CDR1 and CDR2: SGHKS and YYEKEE (reference sequence). The junction had 6 bases not matched to a gene; V was cut back by 1 base and J by 0 bases. CDR3: CASSLRLAAYQETQYF. The CDR3 nucleotides are TGTGCCAGCAGCTTGAGGCTAGCGGCGTACCAAGAGACCCAGTACTTC.

The J gene is TRBJ1-5, the V gene TRBV4-1, with D hard to call. The CDR3 sequence is 17 residues long. Germline CDR1 and CDR2: MGHRA and YSYEKL. V lost 2 bases and J 0 bases, leaving 14 bases between the germline ends. CDR3 protein: CASSQYLGSLSNQPQHF. CDR3 sequence (DNA): TGCGCCAGCAGCCAATACCTGGGGAGCCTTAGCAATCAGCCCCAGCATTTT.

V and J are TRBV19 and TRBJ1-2; 9 nucleotides align to TRBD1. The CDR3 spans 13 residues. J lost 4 bases, V lost 7 bases, and 4 bases had no gene match. Germline lookup yields CDR1 LNHDA and CDR2 SQIVND (reference sequence). DNA for the CDR3: TGTGCCAGTACTCCGGGACAGGGCTATGGCTACACCTTC. Translating it yields CASTPGQGYGYTF. Based on the CDR3 plus reference TRBV19 and TRBJ1-2, the full variable domain is DGGITQSPKYLFRKEGQNVTLSCEQNLNHDAMYWYRQDPGQGLRLIYYSQIVNDFQKGDIAEGYSVSREKKESFPLTVTSAQKNPTAFYLCASTPGQGYGYTFGSGTRLTVV.

The CDR3 DNA follows: TGTGCCAGCAGCCAAGAGCCGAGCTCCCTATACAATGAGCAGTTCTTC. This sequence encodes CASSQEPSSLYNEQFF. The chain is built from TRBV3-1 (or the pseudogene TRBV3-2) and TRBJ2-1; D remains ambiguous. V lost 0 bases to trimming and J lost 4 bases, with 13 bases between them. The CDR3 extends over 16 amino acids. The germline V gene has CDR1 LGHDT and CDR2 YNNKEL (reference sequence).

The rearrangement links TRBV19 to TRBJ1-1; 7 positions agree with TRBD1. CDR1 LNHDA and CDR2 SQIVND come from the germline V gene (reference sequence). The CDR3 has 16 residues. The trim removed 0 bases at V and 1 base at J, leaving 5 bases unmatched. This CDR3 reads CASSIDHRGPNTEAFF. CDR3 DNA: TGTGCCAGTAGTATAGATCACAGGGGACCGAACACTGAAGCTTTCTTT.

This clone was seen a handful of times. The chain joins TRBV3-1 (or the pseudogene TRBV3-2) to TRBJ1-5; 8 nucleotides line up with TRBD1. V trimming: 4 bases; J trimming: 6 bases; junction bases outside the gene matches: 5. CDR3 length: 14 amino acids. Germline V gene lookup returns CDR1 LGHDT and CDR2 YNNKEL (reference sequence). CDR3 in amino acids: CASSLRGPGQPQHF. CDR3 in DNA: TGTGCCAGCAGCCTCAGGGGGCCTGGTCAGCCCCAGCATTTT.